This record looks at one T cell receptor beta chain sequence and its context. What it recognizes is unknown. This entry comes from a study of vaccination and CD4 T cells after COVID-19. V was pared by 5 bases and J by 4 bases, with 3 bases of the junction left unmatched. Per germline, CDR1 MNHEY and CDR2 SMNVEV (reference sequence). The length of the CDR3 is 14 residues. Documented treatment: approximately 10-day PBMC culture with coronavirus spike peptide pools or control peptides (ViraFEST assay). It was before the COVID-19 pandemic (2011-2018) that the unexposed donor's CD4+ T cells were collected. The Oncomine TCR Beta short-read assay generated sequence data from the DNA of cultured CD4+ T cells. MiXCR, applied by TCRdb to the PCR reads, yields one record per CDR3 protein. Of under 4,500 distinct CDR3 sequences in the sample, roughly a third were seen once.

Sequencing was done on a sample of CD4+ T cells from blood, cultured in vitro. This chain joins TRBV27 and TRBJ2-7, with TRBD2 identical over 12 bases. The receptor was isolated from a human donor in good health. This CDR3 reads CASSPGLAGYEQYF. The CDR3 coding sequence is TGTGCCAGCAGTCCGGGACTAGCGGGTTACGAGCAGTACTTC.